This entry lists 14 T cell receptor beta chains sequenced from one sample in a study of T cell responses to AZD1222 COVID-19 vaccine. Sequenced by immunoSEQ multiplex PCR; TCRdb stores in-frame clones only, minus some. Here the sample spans about 120,000 clones, 65% to 85% being singletons. Source: peripheral blood, taken on day 0 of AZD1222 vaccination. All receptors derive from an adult in good health.

V and J are TRBV18 and TRBJ2-1; D assignment may be TRBD1 or TRBD2 (6 bases each). CDR1 and CDR2 (germline): KGHSH, LQKENI. Trimming left V 3 bases short and J 15 bases short, with 27 bases between. CDR3 length: 16 amino acids. The CDR3 DNA follows: TGTGCCAGCTCACCGGGACGAGGACAGATCGGGAGACCGCCGTTCTTC. Its protein is CASSPGRGQIGRPPFF.

The chain uses TRBV6-2 or TRBV6-3 and TRBJ1-6, with no clear D. CDR1 and CDR2 from the germline V gene are MNHEY and SVGEGT. This CDR3 is built from 13 residues. V lost 4 bases and J 10 bases, leaving 11 bases between the germline ends. In nucleotides, the CDR3 is TGTGCCAGCAGTTTGGACCCTAGGTCACCCCTCCACTTT. Translation: CASSLDPRSPLHF.

V and J are TRBV19 and TRBJ2-4; D might be TRBD1 or TRBD2, each matching 6 bases. The CDR3 sequence is 17 residues long. Germline V gene lookup returns CDR1 LNHDA and CDR2 SQIVND (reference sequence). The ends were cut back, 3 bases at V and 1 base at J, with 16 bases in the middle. The CDR3 DNA is TGTGCCAGTAGTATCTCGGGGGCCAAGGGGGCCAAAAACATTCAGTACTTC. Its protein is CASSISGAKGAKNIQYF.

V is TRBV6-5 and J is TRBJ1-1; D might be TRBD1 (6 bases). The CDR3 is made up of 14 amino acids. From germline, CDR1 is MNHEY and CDR2 SVGAGI. V lost 4 bases to trimming and J lost 5 bases, with 14 bases between them. The CDR3 here is CASSSASGETEAFF. As DNA, the CDR3 is TGTGCCAGCAGTTCAGCCTCAGGGGAAACTGAAGCTTTCTTT.

This sequence joins TRBV6-5 and TRBJ1-2; weak D call: TRBD1 (5 bases). The V gene's germline CDR1 is MNHEY and CDR2 SVGAGI. The CDR3 runs to 13 residues. Trimming left V 6 bases short and J 2 bases short, with 10 bases between. For the CDR3, the DNA is TGTGCCAGCAGCTGGAGGGGAAACTATGGCTACACCTTC. Its protein product is CASSWRGNYGYTF.

This clone came up a few times. The chain uses TRBV6-5 and TRBJ2-7; 10 nucleotides agree with TRBD1. Germline CDR1 and CDR2: MNHEY and SVGAGI. The CDR3 extends over 14 amino acids. Losses at the gene ends were 4 bases for V and 7 bases for J; bases not matched to a gene: 7. The CDR3 nucleotides are TGTGCCAGCAGTTTCTGGGGACAGGGGCTTGAGCAGTACTTC. Its protein is CASSFWGQGLEQYF.

The genes are TRBV28 and TRBJ2-1; TRBD1 agrees at 9 bases. Germline V gene lookup returns CDR1 MDHEN and CDR2 SYDVKM. This CDR3 contains 15 residues. J gave up 4 bases and V 6 bases, and 7 bases lay outside the gene matches. DNA of the CDR3: TGTGCCAGCAGGGCGGACAGGGGTCGGTACAATGAGCAGTTCTTC. Amino acids: CASRADRGRYNEQFF.

This chain links TRBV5-1 with TRBJ2-7, with 10 positions matching TRBD2. The CDR3 runs 16 residues. Trimming removed 4 bases from V and 2 bases from J; junction bases left unmatched: 9. The germline CDR1 and CDR2 sequences are SGHRS and YFSETQ. The DNA for the CDR3 is TGCGCCAGCAGCCGGGGGCTAGCGGGGGCCCCCTACGAGCAGTACTTC. This translates into CASSRGLAGAPYEQYF.

The chain recombines TRBV5-4 with TRBJ2-3; D gene unclear. With 4 bases removed from V and 1 base from J, the gap between germline ends came to 16 bases. The CDR3 runs to 16 residues. Germline loops: CDR1 SGHNT, CDR2 YYREEE (reference sequence). CDR3 bases: TGTGCCAGCAGCCCCGCCGGACGGCACCGCACAGATACGCAGTATTTT. Protein: CASSPAGRHRTDTQYF.

This clone has just one count. The V call is TRBV15, the J call TRBJ2-3; 7 positions agree with TRBD2. Germline values: CDR1 LNHNV, CDR2 YYDKDF (reference sequence). J lost 2 bases, V lost 2 bases, and 4 bases had no gene match. CDR3 length: 15 amino acids. This CDR3 reads CATSRSGVVTDTQYF. CDR3 nucleotide sequence: TGTGCCACCAGCAGAAGCGGGGTTGTCACAGATACGCAGTATTTT.

V usage is TRBV7-6 and J usage is TRBJ2-1; maybe TRBD2 (5 bases). Germline V gene lookup returns CDR1 SGHVS and CDR2 FNYEAQ. The CDR3 contains 15 residues. The V and J ends lost 5 bases and 5 bases respectively, with 16 bases between them. CDR3 amino acids: CASSPGGLLNNEQFF. The CDR3 DNA reads TGTGCCAGCAGCCCCGGCGGGCTACTTAACAATGAGCAGTTCTTC.

This clone was detected only a few times. This sequence joins TRBV29-1 and TRBJ1-2; D is ambiguous. The V gene's germline CDR1 is SQVTM and CDR2 ANQGSEA. V gave up 5 bases and J gave up 1 base, with 14 bases separating them. The CDR3 is 14 amino acids. CDR3: CSVSDIEINYGYTF. CDR3 DNA: TGCAGCGTTTCTGACATCGAGATTAACTATGGCTACACCTTC.

The chain carries TRBV7-9 and TRBJ2-5; tentative D call: TRBD1 (6 bases). CDR1 and CDR2 from the germline V gene are SEHNR and FQNEAQ (reference sequence). V shed 5 bases and J shed 12 bases, with 13 bases lying between them. CDR3 length equals 11 residues. The CDR3 protein is CASSVRTEKYF. DNA of the CDR3: TGTGCCAGCAGCGTAAGGACAGAAAAGTACTTC.

This clone was observed a few times. The rearrangement links TRBV28 to TRBJ1-2; D is possibly TRBD1 (6 bases). V gave up 8 bases and J gave up 0 bases, with 19 bases separating them. Germline CDR1 MDHEN, CDR2 SYDVKM. The CDR3 covers 16 residues. The CDR3 loop is CASFPTGSVSNYGYTF. DNA for the CDR3: TGTGCCAGCTTTCCGACAGGCTCAGTCTCTAACTATGGCTACACCTTC.